The clone carrying this T cell receptor (beta chain) has just a few counts. The antigen is undetermined. Distinct nucleotide sequences in the sample also encode this CDR3. Produced via immunoSEQ multiplex PCR; TCRdb's table is partial and in-frame only. The sample consists of under 300,000 clones, about four fifths of them appearing once. The data derive from a study of Tregs in tolerant kidney transplant recipients. Findings of the study overall: This study did not directly address biological reproducibility. Activated donor B cell expansion appeared to reveal the most relevant donor-specific TCRbeta repertoire.

Germline CDR1 and CDR2: SGHRS and YFSETQ. This CDR3 contains 13 residues. With V trimmed by 4 bases and J by 1 base, 1 base remained unmatched. The clonotype originates from a human donor in good health. V gene TRBV5-1 combines with J gene TRBJ2-5; 7 bases align to TRBD2. The source material was CD4+ T cells from blood. The CDR3 DNA is TGCGCCAGCAGCGGCGGGGGCCAAGAGACCCAGTACTTC. This codes for CASSGGGQETQYF.